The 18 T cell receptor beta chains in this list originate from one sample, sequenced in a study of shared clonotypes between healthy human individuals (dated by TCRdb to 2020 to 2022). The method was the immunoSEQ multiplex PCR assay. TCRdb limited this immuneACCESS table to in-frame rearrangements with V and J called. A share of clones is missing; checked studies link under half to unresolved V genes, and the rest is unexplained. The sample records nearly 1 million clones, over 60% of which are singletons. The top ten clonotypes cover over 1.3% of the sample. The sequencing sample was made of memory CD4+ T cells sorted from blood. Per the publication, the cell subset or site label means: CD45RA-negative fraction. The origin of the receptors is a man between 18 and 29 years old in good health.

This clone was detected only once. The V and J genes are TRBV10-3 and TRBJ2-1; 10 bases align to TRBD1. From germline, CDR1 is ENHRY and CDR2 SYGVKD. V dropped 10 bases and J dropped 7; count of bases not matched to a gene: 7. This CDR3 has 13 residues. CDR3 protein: CANDRGRVNEQFF. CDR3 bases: TGTGCCAACGACAGGGGGCGCGTTAATGAGCAGTTCTTC.

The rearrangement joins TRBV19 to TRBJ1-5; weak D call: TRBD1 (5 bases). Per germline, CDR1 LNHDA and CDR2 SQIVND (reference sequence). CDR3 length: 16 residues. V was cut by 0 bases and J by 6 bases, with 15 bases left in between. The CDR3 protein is CASSIEGGIVSQPQHF. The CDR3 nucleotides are TGTGCCAGTAGTATAGAGGGGGGAATCGTTAGTCAGCCCCAGCATTTT.

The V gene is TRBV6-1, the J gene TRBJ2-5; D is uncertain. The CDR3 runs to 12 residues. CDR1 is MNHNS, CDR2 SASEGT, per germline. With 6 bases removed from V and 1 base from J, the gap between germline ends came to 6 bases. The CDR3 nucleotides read TGTGCCAGCAGACAGACCCAAGAGACCCAGTACTTC. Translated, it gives CASRQTQETQYF.

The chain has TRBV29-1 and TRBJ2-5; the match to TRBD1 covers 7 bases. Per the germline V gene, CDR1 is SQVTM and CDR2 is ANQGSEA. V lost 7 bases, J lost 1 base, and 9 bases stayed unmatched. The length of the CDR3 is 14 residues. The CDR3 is CSGGRGQFQETQYF. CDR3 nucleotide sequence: TGCAGCGGGGGTAGGGGACAGTTCCAAGAGACCCAGTACTTC.

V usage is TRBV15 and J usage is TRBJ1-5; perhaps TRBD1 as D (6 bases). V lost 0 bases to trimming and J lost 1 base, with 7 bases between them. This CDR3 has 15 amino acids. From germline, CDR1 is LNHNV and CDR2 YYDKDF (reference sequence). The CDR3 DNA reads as TGTGCCACCAGCAGAGATACAGGGAGCAATCAGCCCCAGCATTTT. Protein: CATSRDTGSNQPQHF.

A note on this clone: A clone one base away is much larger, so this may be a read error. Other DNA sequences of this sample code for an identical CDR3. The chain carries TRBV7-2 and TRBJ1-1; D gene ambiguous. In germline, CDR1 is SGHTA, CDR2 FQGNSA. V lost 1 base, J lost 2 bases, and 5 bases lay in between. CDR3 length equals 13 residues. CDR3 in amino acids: CASSLGSNTEAFF. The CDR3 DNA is TGTGCCAGCAGCTTAGGCAGTAACACTGAAGCTTTCTTT. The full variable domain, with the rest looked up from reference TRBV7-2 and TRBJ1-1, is GAGVSQSPSNKVTEKGKDVELRCDPISGHTALYWYRQSLGQGLEFLIYFQGNSAPDKSGLPSDRFSAERTGGSVSTLTIQRTQQEDSAVYLCASSLGSNTEAFFGQGTRLTVV.

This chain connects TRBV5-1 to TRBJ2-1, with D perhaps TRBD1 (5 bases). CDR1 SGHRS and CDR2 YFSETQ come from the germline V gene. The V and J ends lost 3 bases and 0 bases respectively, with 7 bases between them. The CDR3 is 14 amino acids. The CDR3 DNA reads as TGCGCCAGCAGCTCTCAGGGCTCCTACAATGAGCAGTTCTTC. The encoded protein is CASSSQGSYNEQFF.

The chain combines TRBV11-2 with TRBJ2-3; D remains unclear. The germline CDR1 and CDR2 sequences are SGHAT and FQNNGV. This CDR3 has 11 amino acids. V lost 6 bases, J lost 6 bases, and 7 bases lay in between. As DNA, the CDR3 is TGTGCCAGCAGGCGTGGCGATACGCAGTATTTT. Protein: CASRRGDTQYF.

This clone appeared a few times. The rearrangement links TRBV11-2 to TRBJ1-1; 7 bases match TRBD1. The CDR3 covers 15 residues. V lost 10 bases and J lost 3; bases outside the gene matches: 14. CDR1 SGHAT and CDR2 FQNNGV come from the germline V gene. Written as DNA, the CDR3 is TGTGCCACCACTCAGGGGGTTCAGGGACACACTGAAGCTTTCTTT. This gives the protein CATTQGVQGHTEAFF.

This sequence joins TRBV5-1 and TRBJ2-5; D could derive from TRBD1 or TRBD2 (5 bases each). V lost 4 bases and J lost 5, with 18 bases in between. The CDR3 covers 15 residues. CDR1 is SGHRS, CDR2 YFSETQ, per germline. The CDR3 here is CASSPRGKGRETQYF. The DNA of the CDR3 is TGCGCCAGCAGCCCGAGGGGCAAAGGCAGGGAGACCCAGTACTTC.

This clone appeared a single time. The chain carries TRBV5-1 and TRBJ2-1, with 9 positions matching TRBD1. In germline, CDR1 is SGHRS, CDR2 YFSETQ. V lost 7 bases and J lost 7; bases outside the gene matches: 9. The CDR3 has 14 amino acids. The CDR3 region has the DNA TGCGCCAGCGGTCGTGGGGGACAGGGTAATGAGCAGTTCTTC. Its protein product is CASGRGGQGNEQFF.

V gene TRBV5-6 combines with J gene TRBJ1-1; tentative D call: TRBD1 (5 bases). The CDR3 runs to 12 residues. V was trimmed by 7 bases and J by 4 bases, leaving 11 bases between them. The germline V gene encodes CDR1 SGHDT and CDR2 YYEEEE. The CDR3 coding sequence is TGTGCCAGCCGCTCAGGGCTCACTGAAGCTTTCTTT. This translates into CASRSGLTEAFF.

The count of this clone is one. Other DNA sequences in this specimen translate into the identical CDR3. The CDR3 sequence: CASSLDGSSTDTQYF. The CDR3, as DNA: TGTGCCAGCAGCTTAGATGGCTCTAGCACAGATACGCAGTATTTT. This sequence joins TRBV7-2 and TRBJ2-3; D is undetermined. Trimming took off 1 base at V and 0 bases at J, with 8 bases between the two ends. This CDR3 comprises 15 residues. CDR1 is SGHTA and CDR2 is FQGNSA in the germline V gene.

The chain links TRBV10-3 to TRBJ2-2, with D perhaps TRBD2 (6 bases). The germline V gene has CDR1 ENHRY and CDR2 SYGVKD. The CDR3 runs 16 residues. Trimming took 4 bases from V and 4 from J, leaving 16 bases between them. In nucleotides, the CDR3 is TGTGCCATCAGTGGGTCCGACGGGAGAGGCACCGGGGAGCTGTTTTTT. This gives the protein CAISGSDGRGTGELFF.

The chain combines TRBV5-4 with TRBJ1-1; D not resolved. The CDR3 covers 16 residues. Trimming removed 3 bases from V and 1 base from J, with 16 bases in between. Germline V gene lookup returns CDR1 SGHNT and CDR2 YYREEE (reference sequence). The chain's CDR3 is CASSSETMTGNTEAFF. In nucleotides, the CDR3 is TGTGCCAGCAGCTCGGAAACAATGACGGGGAACACTGAAGCTTTCTTT.

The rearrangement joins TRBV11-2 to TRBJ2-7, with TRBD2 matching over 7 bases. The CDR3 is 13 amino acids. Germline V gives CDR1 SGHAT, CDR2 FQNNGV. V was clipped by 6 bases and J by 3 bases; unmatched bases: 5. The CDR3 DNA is TGTGCCAGCAGTTCTGGACTAGGCTACGAGCAGTACTTC. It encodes CASSSGLGYEQYF.

This CDR3 reads CASSLALLGGAGELFF. DNA of the CDR3: TGTGCCAGCAGCTTAGCGCTTCTAGGGGGAGCCGGGGAGCTGTTTTTT. The rearrangement links TRBV7-2 to TRBJ2-2, with D perhaps matching TRBD1 (6 bases). Between the trimmed V and J ends, which lost 0 bases and 6 bases, there was a span of 14 bases. The CDR3 is made up of 16 amino acids. CDR1 is SGHTA, CDR2 FQGNSA, per germline.

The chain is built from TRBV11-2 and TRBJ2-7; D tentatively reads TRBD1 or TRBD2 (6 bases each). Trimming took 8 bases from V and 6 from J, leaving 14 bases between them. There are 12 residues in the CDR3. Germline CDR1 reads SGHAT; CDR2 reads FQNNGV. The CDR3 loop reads CASRRGVGEQYF. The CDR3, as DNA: TGTGCCAGCCGGAGGGGGGTGGGCGAGCAGTACTTC.